Shown below are 18 T cell receptor beta chains from a single sample sequenced in a study of shared clonotypes between healthy human individuals. This table comes from immunoSEQ multiplex PCR, and its TCRdb copy is limited to in-frame clones, with some not included. Found here are 850,000 to 1,100,000 clones, 70% to 85% of them singletons; the top ten hold 0.85% to 1%. The sequenced material came from memory CD4+ T cells from PBMCs. The subset denotes: CD45RA-negative fraction. The source of these receptors is a young man in good health. Some clones in this sample may be carry-over from other donors' samples.

In its sample, this clone was seen a few times. The V call is TRBV5-1, the J call TRBJ1-4; a weak D match, TRBD1 (5 bases). Trimming removed 2 bases from V and 8 bases from J, with 10 bases in between. Germline V gene sequence: CDR1 SGHRS, CDR2 YFSETQ. CDR3 size: 13 residues. The CDR3 DNA sequence: TGCGCCAGCAGCTTCAGGGTGGGGGAAAAACTGTTTTTT. Its translation is CASSFRVGEKLFF.

This sequence joins TRBV11-3 and TRBJ2-3; maybe TRBD2 (6 bases). From germline, CDR1 is SGHNT and CDR2 YENEEA. The CDR3 is 14 residues long. Trimming removed 4 bases at V and 5 bases at J, with 13 bases between. CDR3 in amino acids: CASSSGEARDTQYF. CDR3 coding DNA: TGTGCCAGCAGCTCGGGAGAGGCCAGAGATACGCAGTATTTT.

This chain connects TRBV7-3 to TRBJ2-7, with D tentatively TRBD2 (5 bases). Germline lookup yields CDR1 SGHTA and CDR2 FQGTGA. The CDR3 length is 15 residues. Trimming pared 3 bases from V and 3 bases from J, leaving 15 bases between. In nucleotides, the CDR3 is TGTGCCAGCAGCTTTACCGGGGATACAAACTACGAGCAGTACTTC. Amino acids: CASSFTGDTNYEQYF.

The chain is built from TRBV18 and TRBJ2-7; tentatively, D is TRBD1 or TRBD2 (6 bases each). Trimming stripped 0 bases from V and 3 bases from J, with 12 bases between. The CDR3 runs to 15 residues. The germline gives CDR1 KGHSH, CDR2 LQKENI. The CDR3 nucleotides read TGTGCCAGCTCACCACCGGGGGCTAGCGACTACGAGCAGTACTTC. Protein: CASSPPGASDYEQYF.

The genes are TRBV30 and TRBJ1-5; TRBD1 might be the D (6 bases). The V end was cut by 5 bases, the J end by 7 bases, with 15 bases between. From germline, CDR1 is GTSNPN and CDR2 SVGIG (reference sequence). The CDR3 is 13 amino acids. CDR3 residues: CAWDTGFQQPQHF. CDR3 DNA sequence: TGTGCCTGGGACACAGGGTTCCAACAGCCCCAGCATTTT.

This chain links TRBV27 with TRBJ2-7; tentatively, D is TRBD1 (6 bases). The CDR3 length is 14 residues. Trimming removed 7 bases from V and 0 bases from J, with 13 bases in between. Per germline, CDR1 MNHEY and CDR2 SMNVEV (reference sequence). CDR3 amino acids: CASTQGWGSYEQYF. DNA of the CDR3: TGTGCCAGCACTCAGGGGTGGGGCTCCTACGAGCAGTACTTC.

This clone has just a few counts. J is TRBJ2-1 and V is TRBV6-6, with D possibly matching TRBD2 (6 bases). Looked up from germline, CDR1 is MNHNY and CDR2 is SVGAGI (reference sequence). V was clipped by 6 bases and J by 3 bases, with 15 bases between them. This CDR3 is built from 15 residues. The CDR3 DNA reads TGTGCCAGCAGAACGAGGCAGGGAGGCTACAATGAGCAGTTCTTC. It codes for CASRTRQGGYNEQFF.

This chain's CDR3 is CASSYSRSGNTIYF. The DNA for the CDR3 is TGTGCCAGCAGTTACTCTCGCTCTGGAAACACCATATATTTT. V and J are TRBV27 and TRBJ1-3; the D is unclear. Germline CDR1 reads MNHEY; CDR2 reads SMNVEV (reference sequence). Trimming cost V 4 bases and J 0 bases, with 7 bases left between them. The CDR3 length is 14 residues.

This sequence joins TRBV5-1 and TRBJ1-1; D possibly corresponds to TRBD1 (5 bases). The CDR3 contains 14 residues. V gave up 2 bases and J gave up 0 bases, with 8 bases separating them. Germline CDR1 and CDR2: SGHRS and YFSETQ. The CDR3 loop is CASSLDSVNTEAFF. The CDR3 nucleotides are TGCGCCAGCAGCTTAGACAGTGTGAACACTGAAGCTTTCTTT.

The V and J genes are TRBV5-8 and TRBJ2-1; possible D gene TRBD2, 6 bases. Germline CDR1 and CDR2: SGHTS and YDEGEE. Between the trimmed V and J ends, which lost 4 bases and 15 bases, there was a span of 14 bases. This CDR3 has 11 residues. CDR3: CASSAGTWRFF. In DNA form, the CDR3 reads TGTGCCAGCAGCGCCGGGACTTGGAGGTTCTTC.

V usage is TRBV25-1 and J usage is TRBJ2-1; TRBD2 agrees at 12 bases. CDR1 and CDR2 from the germline V gene are MGHDK and SYGVNS. V gave up 6 bases and J gave up 2 bases; unmatched junction bases: 2. The CDR3 runs 15 residues. The CDR3 DNA reads as TGTGCCAGCAGACTAGCGGGGGGAACCTACAATGAGCAGTTCTTC. Translated: CASRLAGGTYNEQFF.

This clone was detected only a few times. The chain employs TRBV5-1 and TRBJ1-5; D not resolved. Germline V gene sequence: CDR1 SGHRS, CDR2 YFSETQ. Trimming cost V 0 bases and J 7 bases, with 8 bases left between them. The CDR3 runs 13 residues. The CDR3 protein is CASSLDLGQPQHF. The CDR3, as DNA: TGCGCCAGCAGCTTGGATTTGGGGCAGCCCCAGCATTTT.

The chain joins TRBV5-1 to TRBJ2-1; TRBD1 matches at 9 bases. The CDR3 consists of 15 residues. Trimming removed 0 bases from V and 6 bases from J; junction bases left unmatched: 4. The germline gives CDR1 SGHRS, CDR2 YFSETQ. The DNA of the CDR3 is TGCGCCAGCAGCTTGGGGACAGGGGATTCCAATGAGCAGTTCTTC. Translated, it gives CASSLGTGDSNEQFF.

This clone was detected a few times. This sequence joins TRBV2 and TRBJ1-1; 10 bases are shared with TRBD1. This CDR3 contains 12 residues. Trimming removed 4 bases from V and 11 bases from J; junction bases left unmatched: 4. The germline V gene has CDR1 SNHLY and CDR2 FYNNEI. The CDR3 sequence is CASSGQGASAFF. The CDR3 coding sequence is TGTGCCAGCAGTGGACAGGGGGCCTCGGCTTTCTTT.

The V call is TRBV7-9, the J call TRBJ2-3, with D possibly matching TRBD2 (5 bases). This CDR3 has 14 amino acids. Germline V lookup: CDR1 SEHNR, CDR2 FQNEAQ (reference sequence). V dropped 5 bases and J dropped 2 bases, with 11 bases sitting between them. CDR3 sequence reads: CASSIGRDTDTQYF. The CDR3 nucleotides are TGTGCCAGCAGCATCGGACGGGACACAGATACGCAGTATTTT.

CDR3: CASSSGQRRGQYF. CDR3 DNA: TGTGCCAGCAGCTCCGGACAGCGAAGGGGCCAGTACTTC. The V and J genes are TRBV7-2 and TRBJ2-5, with D tentatively TRBD1 (6 bases). Germline V gives CDR1 SGHTA, CDR2 FQGNSA. V lost 4 bases and J lost 10, with 16 bases in between. CDR3 length: 13 amino acids. Supplemented by reference TRBV7-2 and TRBJ2-5, the full variable domain reads GAGVSQSPSNKVTEKGKDVELRCDPISGHTALYWYRQSLGQGLEFLIYFQGNSAPDKSGLPSDRFSAERTGGSVSTLTIQRTQQEDSAVYLCASSSGQRRGQYFGPGTRLLVL.

The rearrangement links TRBV7-9 to TRBJ2-2; D is possibly TRBD1 (6 bases). Per the germline V gene, CDR1 is SEHNR and CDR2 is FQNEAQ (reference sequence). This CDR3 is 13 amino acids long. V gave up 1 base and J gave up 11 bases, with 11 bases separating them. CDR3 sequence reads: CASSLETGSELFF. The CDR3 DNA sequence: TGTGCCAGCAGCTTAGAGACAGGTTCCGAGCTGTTTTTT.

This clone was seen a few times. For the CDR3, the DNA is TGTGCCAGCAGCTTTGATGTCAAAGAAGCTTTCTTT. This gives the protein CASSFDVKEAFF. The gene calls are TRBV12-1 and TRBJ1-1; the D segment call TRBD1 is taken from the table without a DNA check. TRBV12-1 is an annotated pseudogene. The CDR3 extends over 12 amino acids.